These 5 T cell receptor beta chains were all obtained from the same sample, sequenced in a study of cytomegalovirus exposure and HLA in healthy donors. The PCR made use of 60 Vbeta and 13 Jbeta primers. Assay used: immunoSEQ multiplex PCR; TCRdb lists only in-frame clones, some missing. This sample has about 260,000 clones, with 84% found just once. Sequencing input: PBMCs. The receptors come from a middle-aged woman in good health and CMV-seropositive.

The V and J genes are TRBV4-3 and TRBJ1-1; 11 bases align to TRBD1. Germline CDR1 reads LGHNA; CDR2 reads YSLEER. CDR3 size: 14 residues. Trimming removed 3 bases from V and 9 bases from J; junction bases left unmatched: 6. CDR3 amino acids: CASSHDQDRGQAFF. In DNA form, the CDR3 reads TGCGCCAGCAGCCACGACCAGGACAGGGGGCAAGCTTTCTTT.

The genes are TRBV28 and TRBJ2-7, with 10 bases that match TRBD2. The CDR3 loop spans 14 amino acids. The junction had 5 bases not matched to a gene; V was cut back by 2 bases and J by 7 bases. Germline loops: CDR1 MDHEN, CDR2 SYDVKM. Written as DNA, the CDR3 is TGTGCCAGCAGTTTACTAGCGGGAGTTGGTGAGCAGTACTTC. It specifies CASSLLAGVGEQYF.

This chain links TRBV19 with TRBJ2-1; 13 bases line up with TRBD2. The CDR3 totals 19 residues. The V and J ends lost 0 bases and 6 bases, in that order; junction bases with no gene match: 11. Germline CDR1 LNHDA, CDR2 SQIVND (reference sequence). The CDR3 here is CASSIDTPGLAGALNEQFF. In nucleotides, the CDR3 is TGTGCCAGTAGTATAGATACACCCGGACTAGCGGGAGCCCTCAATGAGCAGTTCTTC.

V gene TRBV10-3 combines with J gene TRBJ2-2, with a weak D call TRBD1 (6 bases). CDR1 is ENHRY and CDR2 is SYGVKD in the germline V gene. The CDR3 has 13 residues. Trimming removed 1 base at V and 8 bases at J, with 8 bases between. The DNA of the CDR3 is TGTGCCATCAGTGAGTTGGGGGCAGGGGAGCTGTTTTTT. This encodes CAISELGAGELFF.

This clone turned up a few times. This CDR3 is CASSIQAQETQYF. Here the CDR3 DNA reads TGTGCCAGTAGTATCCAGGCCCAAGAGACCCAGTACTTC. This chain connects TRBV19 to TRBJ2-5; D remains ambiguous. The germline gives CDR1 LNHDA, CDR2 SQIVND (reference sequence). This CDR3 is 13 amino acids long. Trimming pared 3 bases from V and 1 base from J, leaving 6 bases between.